A single sample gave rise to the 26 T cell receptor beta chains below, sequenced in a study of T-cell reconstitution after alpha-beta-depleted transplantation in children. The authors prepared the TCRbeta library with unique molecular identifiers. TCRdb reprocessed the PCR reads via MiXCR and lists one record per CDR3 protein. This sample has around 450,000 distinct CDR3 sequences, with 15% to 20% found just once. Sample: PBMCs, mostly from graft donor cells, taken 360 days after TCRalphabeta/CD19-depleted stem cell transplant. The receptor source for this set is a boy under three years old who had a stem cell transplant for Wiskott-Aldrich syndrome, so the T cells may come from the graft donor.

This clonotype occurred a few times. The chain links TRBV7-2 to TRBJ2-5, with D uncertain. The germline V gene has CDR1 SGHTA and CDR2 FQGNSA. CDR3 length: 13 residues. The germline V and J ends were trimmed by 3 bases and 5 bases, with 10 bases remaining between them. CDR3 DNA sequence: TGTGCCAGCAGCTTTAATTCTAGGGAGACCCAGTACTTC. It specifies CASSFNSRETQYF.

The chain employs TRBV11-2 and TRBJ2-7, with D perhaps TRBD1 (5 bases). Germline CDR1 reads SGHAT; CDR2 reads FQNNGV. This CDR3 contains 15 residues. The germline V and J ends were trimmed by 5 bases and 2 bases, with 16 bases remaining between them. The CDR3 DNA reads TGTGCCAGCAGCCACCCTCCCCCAGGGACCTACGAGCAGTACTTC. It encodes CASSHPPPGTYEQYF. Looking up the rest from reference TRBV11-2 and TRBJ2-7 gives the full variable domain: EAGVAQSPRYKIIEKRQSVAFWCNPISGHATLYWYQQILGQGPKLLIQFQNNGVVDDSQLPKDRFSAERLKGVDSTLKIQPAKLEDSAVYLCASSHPPPGTYEQYFGPGTRLTVT.

This clonotype was detected only a few times. The chain uses TRBV3-1 and TRBJ2-1; TRBD2 matches at 8 bases. This CDR3 spans 16 amino acids. The germline V gene encodes CDR1 LGHDT and CDR2 YNNKEL (reference sequence). J was trimmed by 2 bases and V by 3 bases; bases with no gene match: 6. The DNA for the CDR3 is TGTGCCAGCAGCCAGCTTGCGGGGGGAACCTACAATGAGCAGTTCTTC. Encoded protein: CASSQLAGGTYNEQFF.

This clonotype has just a few counts. The genes are TRBV7-9 and TRBJ2-5; D is unclear. Germline V gene lookup returns CDR1 SEHNR and CDR2 FQNEAQ (reference sequence). Trimming removed 7 bases at V and 2 bases at J, with 17 bases between. The CDR3 contains 15 residues. The CDR3 is CASTIAAAGQETQYF. In DNA form, the CDR3 reads TGTGCCAGCACCATTGCCGCGGCCGGACAAGAGACCCAGTACTTC.

V usage is TRBV10-3 and J usage is TRBJ2-3, with 7 bases fitting TRBD1. The CDR3 runs 13 residues. Germline CDR1 is ENHRY and CDR2 is SYGVKD. V was clipped by 3 bases and J by 9 bases; unmatched bases: 6. The CDR3 DNA sequence: TGTGCCATCAGTGAAAAGGACAGGCAAACGCAGTATTTT. Translation: CAISEKDRQTQYF.

In regard to this clonotype: One end of the junction does not line up with germline, which may come from a read error. The chain couples TRBV5-1 to TRBJ1-1; D is unresolved. Per the germline V gene, CDR1 is SGHRS and CDR2 is YFSETQ. The CDR3 extends over 16 amino acids. CDR3 sequence reads: CAGSLNPAVIITEAFF. In nucleotides, the CDR3 is TGCGCCGGCAGCTTGAATCCCGCGGTTATAATTACTGAAGCTTTCTTT. The full variable domain, its missing parts supplied by reference TRBV5-1 and TRBJ1-1, is KAGVTQTPRYLIKTRGQQVTLSCSPISGHRSVSWYQQTPGQGLQFLFEYFSETQRNKGNFPGRFSGRQFSNSRSEMNVSTLELGDSALYLCAGSLNPAVIITEAFFGQGTRLTVV.

The chain has TRBV5-1 and TRBJ2-2; D gene ambiguous. Trimming took off 4 bases at V and 3 bases at J, with 10 bases between the two ends. The CDR3 has 14 residues. Germline V gives CDR1 SGHRS, CDR2 YFSETQ. The CDR3 DNA reads as TGCGCCAGCAGCAAGCAGCCGGACACCGGGGAGCTGTTTTTT. As protein: CASSKQPDTGELFF.

The sample holds a few counts of this clonotype. In nucleotides, the CDR3 is TGTGCCAGCAGACGGGACAGGGATGGCTACACCTTC. It is translated as CASRRDRDGYTF. The gene calls are TRBV7-9 and TRBJ1-2; 9 bases map to TRBD1. From germline, CDR1 is SEHNR and CDR2 FQNEAQ (reference sequence). The CDR3 loop spans 12 amino acids. Trimming removed 6 bases from V and 6 bases from J; junction bases left unmatched: 2.

This chain connects TRBV5-1 to TRBJ2-1, with TRBD2 matching 7 bases. V was clipped by 2 bases and J by 5 bases; unmatched bases: 4. The germline gives CDR1 SGHRS, CDR2 YFSETQ. The CDR3 consists of 14 residues. DNA for the CDR3: TGCGCCAGCAGCTTAACGGGGGGAGACAATGAGCAGTTCTTC. Amino acids: CASSLTGGDNEQFF.

The rearrangement uses TRBV5-1 and TRBJ1-2, with D perhaps TRBD1 (5 bases). The length of the CDR3 is 14 residues. CDR1 is SGHRS and CDR2 is YFSETQ in the germline V gene. The germline V and J ends were trimmed by 1 base and 8 bases, with 15 bases remaining between them. The CDR3 sequence: CASSLPTGPRGYTF. The CDR3 nucleotides read TGCGCCAGCAGCTTGCCGACGGGACCTCGGGGCTACACCTTC.

The chain uses TRBV5-1 and TRBJ1-1, with unresolved D. Trimming removed 4 bases from V and 8 bases from J, with 15 bases in between. This CDR3 region has 13 residues. In germline, CDR1 is SGHRS, CDR2 YFSETQ. CDR3 region: CASSLYRSEEAFF. The DNA of the CDR3 is TGCGCCAGCAGCCTTTACCGATCTGAGGAAGCTTTCTTT.

This clonotype showed up just a few times. The chain uses TRBV24-1 and TRBJ2-2; the D is unclear. The V and J ends lost 4 bases and 2 bases respectively, with 4 bases between them. Germline V gene data show CDR1 as KGHDR and CDR2 as SFDVKD. This CDR3 has 13 amino acids. The CDR3 loop is CATSDPNTGELFF. CDR3 nucleotide sequence: TGTGCCACCAGTGACCCAAACACCGGGGAGCTGTTTTTT.

This clonotype turned up a few times. J is TRBJ2-2 and V is TRBV5-6; D is unclear. Trimming took off 4 bases at V and 7 bases at J, with 11 bases between the two ends. CDR3 length equals 13 residues. Germline CDR1 and CDR2: SGHDT and YYEEEE. CDR3 sequence reads: CASSRALDGELFF. CDR3 nucleotides: TGTGCCAGCAGCAGAGCCTTGGACGGGGAGCTGTTTTTT.

This clonotype has a handful of counts. The rearrangement links TRBV7-9 to TRBJ2-7, with a weak D call TRBD2 (7 bases). This CDR3 has 14 amino acids. The V gene lost 5 bases and the J gene lost 5 bases, with 16 bases spanning the gap. Looked up from germline, CDR1 is SEHNR and CDR2 is FQNEAQ (reference sequence). The CDR3 reads CASSPGGGGNEQYF. CDR3 DNA sequence: TGTGCCAGCAGCCCTGGAGGGGGGGGGAACGAGCAGTACTTC.

V and J are TRBV11-2 and TRBJ2-5, with a weak D call TRBD2 (6 bases). This CDR3 has 15 amino acids. With 2 bases removed from V and 2 bases from J, the gap between germline ends came to 12 bases. Germline loops: CDR1 SGHAT, CDR2 FQNNGV. CDR3 in amino acids: CASSLLRGVQETQYF. CDR3 sequence (DNA): TGTGCCAGCAGCTTACTGCGCGGGGTACAAGAGACCCAGTACTTC.

This clonotype was seen more than once but under ten times. The gene calls are TRBV6-2 or TRBV6-3 and TRBJ2-7; perhaps TRBD2 as D (7 bases). CDR1 and CDR2 (germline): MNHEY, SVGEGT. Trimming took off 10 bases at V and 3 bases at J, with 19 bases between the two ends. This CDR3 comprises 14 residues. For the CDR3, the DNA is TGTGCCACCCGGACAGCGGGATCCATCTACGAGCAGTACTTC. As protein: CATRTAGSIYEQYF.

This clonotype was seen a single time. V and J are TRBV11-2 and TRBJ2-1; 7 bases agree with TRBD2. The CDR3 is 16 residues long. In germline, CDR1 is SGHAT, CDR2 FQNNGV. With 4 bases clipped from V and 4 bases from J, the junction kept 10 bases outside the gene matches. The DNA for the CDR3 is TGTGCCAGCAGCTACCCGGCCGGGGGGAAATACAATGAGCAGTTCTTC. It translates to CASSYPAGGKYNEQFF.

This clonotype was seen only a few times. This rearrangement joins TRBV7-2 to TRBJ2-1; 7 positions agree with TRBD2. Per the germline V gene, CDR1 is SGHTA and CDR2 is FQGNSA. The CDR3 length is 14 residues. The J segment lost 8 bases and the V segment lost 3 bases, leaving 7 bases of the junction unmatched. The CDR3 spells CASSFGGRAHEQFF. The DNA for the CDR3 is TGTGCCAGCAGCTTTGGGGGGAGGGCCCATGAGCAGTTCTTC.

The rearrangement links TRBV5-1 to TRBJ2-5; D unresolved. The CDR3 consists of 14 residues. Germline CDR1 reads SGHRS; CDR2 reads YFSETQ. With 0 bases removed from V and 5 bases from J, the gap between germline ends came to 11 bases. The CDR3 protein is CASSLGSSVETQYF. CDR3 bases: TGCGCCAGCAGCTTGGGGAGTAGTGTTGAGACCCAGTACTTC.

The chain employs TRBV11-2 and TRBJ2-5; 9 bases match TRBD2. This CDR3 region has 19 residues. The germline CDR1 and CDR2 sequences are SGHAT and FQNNGV. Germline trimming cut 6 bases from V and 0 bases from J; bases unmatched to any gene: 17. The CDR3 here is CASSHTAGLAGSYQETQYF. CDR3 bases: TGTGCCAGCAGTCATACGGCGGGGCTAGCGGGATCCTACCAAGAGACCCAGTACTTC.

This clonotype has more than one count but fewer than ten. The rearrangement joins TRBV12-3 or TRBV12-4 to TRBJ2-3; D gene ambiguous. Trimming removed 7 bases from V and 1 base from J, with 6 bases in between. The CDR3 length is 12 residues. The CDR3 is CASIRGTDTQYF. The CDR3 coding sequence is TGTGCCAGCATTCGTGGCACAGATACGCAGTATTTT.

The rearrangement joins TRBV28 to TRBJ1-1; D remains unclear. Germline V gives CDR1 MDHEN, CDR2 SYDVKM. This CDR3 has 13 residues. V lost 3 bases and J 1 base, leaving 6 bases between the germline ends. The CDR3 nucleotides are TGTGCCAGCAGTTTTTACACGAACACTGAAGCTTTCTTT. The encoded protein is CASSFYTNTEAFF. Drawing the rest from reference TRBV28 and TRBJ1-1, the complete variable domain is DVKVTQSSRYLVKRTGEKVFLECVQDMDHENMFWYRQDPGLGLRLIYFSYDVKMKEKGDIPEGYSVSREKKERFSLILESASTNQTSMYLCASSFYTNTEAFFGQGTRLTVV.

Only a few counts were recorded for this clonotype. V and J are TRBV5-6 and TRBJ2-2; TRBD2 matches 8 bases. The CDR3 extends over 18 amino acids. The J segment lost 4 bases and the V segment lost 1 base, leaving 12 bases of the junction unmatched. Germline CDR1 and CDR2: SGHDT and YYEEEE. CDR3: CASSLIAQGLARTGELFF. In nucleotides, the CDR3 is TGTGCCAGCAGCTTGATTGCCCAAGGACTAGCTCGCACCGGGGAGCTGTTTTTT.

In this sample, this clonotype turned up a few times. The gene calls are TRBV5-1 and TRBJ1-2, with a tentative D call TRBD1 (5 bases). With 1 base removed from V and 7 bases from J, the gap between germline ends came to 20 bases. There are 16 residues in the CDR3. The germline V gene has CDR1 SGHRS and CDR2 YFSETQ. CDR3 amino acids: CASSLNLRGLPLGYTF. The CDR3 nucleotides read TGCGCCAGCAGCTTGAACCTCCGGGGCCTCCCCCTTGGCTACACCTTC.

The chain links TRBV4-3 to TRBJ2-3; 9 nucleotides line up with TRBD2. Germline trimming cut 3 bases from V and 4 bases from J; bases unmatched to any gene: 8. Germline CDR1 is LGHNA and CDR2 is YSLEER. The CDR3 is 16 amino acids. The CDR3 region is CASSQELAGVSDTQYF. DNA of the CDR3: TGCGCCAGCAGCCAGGAATTAGCGGGAGTGTCAGATACGCAGTATTTT.

In its sample, this clonotype was seen a few times. The chain employs TRBV9 and TRBJ2-2; perhaps TRBD1 as D (5 bases). The V gene lost 3 bases and the J gene lost 9 bases, with 12 bases spanning the gap. The germline V gene encodes CDR1 SGDLS and CDR2 YYNGEE. The CDR3 has 13 residues. The CDR3 is CASSEGLYRELFF. CDR3 in DNA: TGTGCCAGCAGCGAGGGGTTGTACCGGGAGCTGTTTTTT.